The 28 T cell receptor beta chains given below trace back to one sample, sequenced in a study of shared clonotypes between healthy human individuals. Produced via immunoSEQ multiplex PCR; TCRdb's table is partial and in-frame only. The sample carries 1 million to 1.2 million clones, roughly 80% recorded once. Sequencing input: memory CD4+ T cells from PBMCs. Sample subset: CD45RA-negative fraction. The receptors were sampled from a man between 18 and 29 years old in good health. Some clones in this sample may be carry-over from other donors' samples.

This chain joins TRBV7-8 and TRBJ1-2; D is ambiguous. Germline lookup yields CDR1 SGHVS and CDR2 FQNEAQ. The CDR3 contains 12 residues. V was clipped by 3 bases and J by 5 bases, with 7 bases between them. The DNA for the CDR3 is TGTGCCAGCAGCTTTGGGGAATATGGCTACACCTTC. Translating it yields CASSFGEYGYTF.

This chain uses TRBV21-1 with TRBJ2-7. TRBV21-1 has pseudogene status. This CDR3 spans 14 amino acids. The DNA of the CDR3 is TGTGCCAGCAGCGGACGAATGCTTTCCTACGAGCAGTACTTC. Protein product: CASSGRMLSYEQYF.

This chain uses TRBV5-1 with TRBJ2-6; 9 nucleotides line up with TRBD1. The germline gives CDR1 SGHRS, CDR2 YFSETQ. This CDR3 has 17 residues. The ends lost 2 bases at V and 2 bases at J; junction bases unmatched: 5. As DNA, the CDR3 is TGCGCCAGCAGCTTCGGGACAGGGAAGGCTGGGGCCAACGTCCTGACTTTC. This translates into CASSFGTGKAGANVLTF. Using reference TRBV5-1 and TRBJ2-6 for the parts outside the CDR3, the full variable domain is KAGVTQTPRYLIKTRGQQVTLSCSPISGHRSVSWYQQTPGQGLQFLFEYFSETQRNKGNFPGRFSGRQFSNSRSEMNVSTLELGDSALYLCASSFGTGKAGANVLTFGAGSRLTVL.

V gene TRBV19 combines with J gene TRBJ1-5; D gene uncertain. The CDR3 has 13 amino acids. Trimming took off 5 bases at V and 6 bases at J, with 11 bases between the two ends. Germline CDR1 reads LNHDA; CDR2 reads SQIVND (reference sequence). For the CDR3, the DNA is TGTGCCAGTAGTCCGACACTTAGTCAGCCCCAGCATTTT. Translation gives CASSPTLSQPQHF.

A remark on this clone: The same CDR3 arises from other DNA sequences in this sample as well. The V gene is TRBV20-1, the J gene TRBJ2-5; D unresolved. The germline V gene encodes CDR1 DFQATT and CDR2 SNEGSKA (reference sequence). CDR3 length equals 10 residues. V lost 5 bases to trimming and J lost 5 bases, with 6 bases between them. The CDR3 region has the DNA TGCAGTGCTGTCGAGGAGACCCAGTACTTC. Translated, it gives CSAVEETQYF.

Remarks on this clone: A read error may be the cause here, since a much bigger clone is one base away. Other DNA sequences in the sample encode the same CDR3. The CDR3 spells CASSLTGGTEAFF. The CDR3 DNA reads as TGCGCCAGCAGCTTAACAGGGGGCACTGAAGCTTTCTTT. V usage is TRBV5-1 and J usage is TRBJ1-1, with 8 bases fitting TRBD1. The V gene's germline CDR1 is SGHRS and CDR2 YFSETQ. The CDR3 sequence is 13 residues long. The V gene end was trimmed by 2 bases and the J gene end by 4 bases; junction bases not matched to a gene: 1.

DNA for the CDR3: TGCGCCAGCAGCCCGGTAACAGGGGACCCCACTGAAGCTTTCTTT. This encodes CASSPVTGDPTEAFF. The V call is TRBV5-1, the J call TRBJ1-1; 7 nucleotides match TRBD1. The CDR3 runs 15 residues. Losses at the gene ends were 4 bases for V and 4 bases for J; bases not matched to a gene: 10. Per the germline V gene, CDR1 is SGHRS and CDR2 is YFSETQ.

A remark on this clone: Within the sample, other DNA sequences also encode this same CDR3. This chain uses TRBV28 with TRBJ2-7, with 10 positions matching TRBD2. The CDR3 sequence is 15 residues long. V lost 6 bases, J lost 1 base, and 6 bases stayed unmatched. The germline CDR1 and CDR2 sequences are MDHEN and SYDVKM. CDR3 DNA: TGTGCCAGCAGCCCGACTAGCGGGCTTTCCTACGAGCAGTACTTC. Amino acid sequence: CASSPTSGLSYEQYF.

V usage is TRBV7-9 and J usage is TRBJ1-4; 9 nucleotides agree with TRBD1. V was pared by 5 bases and J by 11 bases, with 21 bases of the junction left unmatched. The CDR3 extends over 18 amino acids. Germline V gene data show CDR1 as SEHNR and CDR2 as FQNEAQ (reference sequence). In DNA, the CDR3 is TGTGCCAGCAGCGACCGGACCGGGACAGGGTCAACCCGTCATAAACTGTTTTTT. Its translation: CASSDRTGTGSTRHKLFF.

This clone was detected a few times. The rearrangement links TRBV6-5 to TRBJ1-1, with TRBD1 identical over 10 bases. This CDR3 region has 16 residues. Germline V gives CDR1 MNHEY, CDR2 SVGAGI. J gave up 1 base and V 6 bases, and 8 bases lay outside the gene matches. Here the CDR3 reads CASRYRDRGWNTEAFF. CDR3 in DNA: TGTGCCAGCAGATACCGGGACAGGGGCTGGAACACTGAAGCTTTCTTT.

V and J are TRBV15 and TRBJ1-5; perhaps TRBD1 as D (5 bases). Trimming took off 0 bases at V and 6 bases at J, with 12 bases between the two ends. The germline gives CDR1 LNHNV, CDR2 YYDKDF (reference sequence). The CDR3 loop spans 15 amino acids. This CDR3 reads CATSREGRAGQPQHF. CDR3 bases: TGTGCCACCAGCAGAGAGGGCAGGGCGGGTCAGCCCCAGCATTTT.

The chain combines TRBV15 with TRBJ1-4; D remains ambiguous. Germline CDR1 LNHNV, CDR2 YYDKDF (reference sequence). This CDR3 region has 16 residues. V was shortened by 0 bases and J by 5 bases, with 13 bases between the two germline ends. The CDR3 nucleotides read TGTGCCACCAGCAGAGATAAGACCCTCGTAAATGAAAAACTGTTTTTT. Its translation: CATSRDKTLVNEKLFF.

This clone has a handful of counts. Other DNA sequences in this sample translate to the same CDR3. V and J are TRBV28 and TRBJ1-2, with D possibly TRBD1 on 5 matching bases. Trimming shortened V by 7 bases and J by 7 bases, and 16 bases separated the two germline ends. The germline CDR1 and CDR2 sequences are MDHEN and SYDVKM. The CDR3 has 13 amino acids. CDR3 in amino acids: CASTSVRASGYTF. The CDR3 region has the DNA TGTGCCAGCACCTCGGTCAGGGCTAGTGGCTACACCTTC.

This clone was seen only once. The V and J genes are TRBV28 and TRBJ2-7; D unclear. Trimming stripped 10 bases from V and 2 bases from J, with 15 bases between. The CDR3 totals 13 residues. Germline CDR1 is MDHEN and CDR2 is SYDVKM. The DNA of the CDR3 is TGTGCCACGACCCGAAACGAGCCCTACGAGCAGTACTTC. Translation gives CATTRNEPYEQYF.

The chain combines TRBV11-1 with TRBJ2-1, with D uncertain. This CDR3 spans 14 amino acids. Germline V gene data show CDR1 as SGHAT and CDR2 as FQDESV (reference sequence). The V end lost 7 bases, the J end lost 0 bases, and 10 bases lay between the germline ends. The CDR3 sequence: CASKGGSSYNEQFF. The CDR3 nucleotides are TGTGCCAGCAAGGGCGGCAGCTCCTACAATGAGCAGTTCTTC.

V is TRBV19 and J is TRBJ1-4; D is ambiguous. Germline V gene sequence: CDR1 LNHDA, CDR2 SQIVND (reference sequence). The CDR3 runs 13 residues. Trimming shortened V by 5 bases and J by 7 bases, and 11 bases separated the two germline ends. The CDR3, as DNA: TGTGCCAGTAGTTCGTCACGAAGTGAAAAACTGTTTTTT. Translating gives CASSSSRSEKLFF.

The chain joins TRBV25-1 to TRBJ1-5; D is possibly TRBD1 (6 bases). CDR1 and CDR2 from the germline V gene are MGHDK and SYGVNS. Trimming removed 3 bases at V and 3 bases at J, with 9 bases between. CDR3 size: 14 residues. The CDR3 sequence: CASSDTGLNQPQHF. The CDR3 bases are TGTGCCAGCAGTGACACAGGGCTCAATCAGCCCCAGCATTTT.

As for this clone: This may arise from a read error, as a much more abundant clone is one base away. In nucleotides, the CDR3 is TGTGCCAGCAGTGGGCCCAGGGGAGGCACAGATACGCAGTATTTT. Residues: CASSGPRGGTDTQYF. V and J are TRBV2 and TRBJ2-3, with D tentatively TRBD1 (6 bases). The CDR3 is 15 residues long. Germline loops: CDR1 SNHLY, CDR2 FYNNEI. Between the trimmed V and J ends, which lost 4 bases and 1 base, there was a span of 12 bases. The full variable domain, completed using reference TRBV2 and TRBJ2-3, is EPEVTQTPSHQVTQMGQEVILRCVPISNHLYFYWYRQILGQKVEFLVSFYNNEISEKSEIFDDQFSVERPDGSNFTLKIRSTKLEDSAMYFCASSGPRGGTDTQYFGPGTRLTVL.

The rearrangement links TRBV4-1 to TRBJ1-2; D not resolved. Germline CDR1 reads MGHRA; CDR2 reads YSYEKL. V lost 2 bases, J lost 4 bases, and 14 bases lay in between. CDR3 length: 15 residues. The CDR3 protein is CASSQPLAGIYGYTF. DNA of the CDR3: TGCGCCAGCAGCCAACCTCTCGCGGGCATCTATGGCTACACCTTC.

The rearrangement joins TRBV6-5 to TRBJ1-4; D is uncertain. V lost 6 bases to trimming and J lost 5 bases, with 13 bases between them. Looked up from germline, CDR1 is MNHEY and CDR2 is SVGAGI. The CDR3 spans 14 residues. As DNA, the CDR3 is TGTGCCAGCAGGAACAATCGGATCAATGAAAAACTGTTTTTT. Translation gives CASRNNRINEKLFF.

This clone was seen just once. The chain combines TRBV7-9 with TRBJ1-1; D ambiguous. The V end lost 5 bases, the J end lost 2 bases, and 12 bases lay between the germline ends. The CDR3 totals 14 residues. Germline V CDR1 and CDR2: SEHNR, FQNEAQ (reference sequence). CDR3 nucleotide sequence: TGTGCCAGCAGCACGCGCACGGGAAACACTGAAGCTTTCTTT. Translating it yields CASSTRTGNTEAFF.

V and J are TRBV28 and TRBJ1-2; D remains ambiguous. The CDR3 contains 11 residues. CDR1 is MDHEN and CDR2 is SYDVKM in the germline V gene. V gave up 4 bases and J gave up 8 bases, with 8 bases separating them. This CDR3 is CASSYHNGYTF. The CDR3 DNA reads TGTGCCAGCAGTTACCATAACGGCTACACCTTC.

The table lists this clone with a few counts. The chain joins TRBV18 to TRBJ1-2; perhaps TRBD1 as D (5 bases). Germline V gene lookup returns CDR1 KGHSH and CDR2 LQKENI. The CDR3 has 14 amino acids. Trimming removed 3 bases from V and 8 bases from J, with 16 bases in between. The CDR3 DNA reads TGTGCCAGCTCACCCTCCAGGCAGGGTAAAGGCTACACCTTC. It translates to CASSPSRQGKGYTF.

This chain connects TRBV5-1 to TRBJ2-2; 8 bases line up with TRBD1. The CDR3 runs to 16 residues. Trimming cost V 2 bases and J 3 bases; bases outside gene matches: 6. Germline V gives CDR1 SGHRS, CDR2 YFSETQ. The chain's CDR3 is CASSFEGQGYTGELFF. The DNA for the CDR3 is TGCGCCAGCAGCTTTGAAGGACAGGGCTACACCGGGGAGCTGTTTTTT.

CDR3 in DNA: TGTGCCAGTAGTATAAAGGGCGACACTGAAGCTTTCTTT. Amino acids: CASSIKGDTEAFF. The rearrangement joins TRBV19 to TRBJ1-1; D is unclear. V was shortened by 2 bases and J by 3 bases, with 7 bases between the two germline ends. Germline V gene lookup returns CDR1 LNHDA and CDR2 SQIVND (reference sequence). This CDR3 region has 13 residues.

The V call is TRBV2, the J call TRBJ2-2, with 7 positions matching TRBD1. This CDR3 has 14 amino acids. The germline V gene encodes CDR1 SNHLY and CDR2 FYNNEI. The J segment lost 2 bases and the V segment lost 6 bases, leaving 3 bases of the junction unmatched. CDR3 in amino acids: CASRGQLNTGELFF. CDR3 sequence (DNA): TGTGCCAGCAGGGGACAGCTTAACACCGGGGAGCTGTTTTTT.

The V and J genes are TRBV13 and TRBJ2-3, with 9 bases lining up with TRBD2. Germline lookup yields CDR1 PRHDT and CDR2 FYEKMQ (reference sequence). CDR3 length: 19 residues. V was clipped by 2 bases and J by 1 base; unmatched bases: 13. The CDR3 loop reads CASSLRGGRVDGRTDTQYF. The CDR3 DNA sequence: TGTGCCAGCAGCTTACGTGGCGGGAGGGTTGACGGGCGCACAGATACGCAGTATTTT.

This clone has a single count. At one boundary the junction diverges from the germline segment, which might be a read error. This chain connects TRBV5-4 to TRBJ2-7; D might be TRBD1 or TRBD2, each matching 5 bases. Germline CDR1 SGHNT, CDR2 YYREEE (reference sequence). The CDR3 is 15 amino acids. For the CDR3, the DNA is TGTGCCAGCAGCTTAGGGGTGTCTAGCTCCAACGAGCAGTACTTC. It encodes CASSLGVSSSNEQYF.